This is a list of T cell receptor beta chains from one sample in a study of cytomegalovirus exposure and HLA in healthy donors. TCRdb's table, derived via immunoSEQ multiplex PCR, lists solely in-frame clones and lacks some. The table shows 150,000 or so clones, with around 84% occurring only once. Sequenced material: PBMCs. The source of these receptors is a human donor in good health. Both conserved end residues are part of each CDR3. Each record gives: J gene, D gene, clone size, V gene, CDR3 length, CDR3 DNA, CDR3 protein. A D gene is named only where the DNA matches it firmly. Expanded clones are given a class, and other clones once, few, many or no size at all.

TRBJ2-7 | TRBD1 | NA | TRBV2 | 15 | TGTGCCAGCAGTGACGGCGGGACAGGGGAACTCGAGCAGTACTTC | CASSDGGTGELEQYF
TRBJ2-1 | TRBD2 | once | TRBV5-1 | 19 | TGCGCCAGCAGCGCGAGCCGTCTCACTAGCGGGAGCTCCTACAATGAGCAGTTCTTC | CASSASRLTSGSSYNEQFF
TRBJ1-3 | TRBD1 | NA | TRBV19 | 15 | TGTGCCAGTAGTGTCGGGACAGTCTCTGGAAACACCATATATTTT | CASSVGTVSGNTIYF
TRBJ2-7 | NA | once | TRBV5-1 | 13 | TGCGCCAGCAGCTCTGCGGCCTCCTACGAGCAGTACTTC | CASSSAASYEQYF
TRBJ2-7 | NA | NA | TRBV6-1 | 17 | TGTGCCAGCAGTGAAGCGGGCATTCATGCAGGGACCTACGAGCAGTACTTC | CASSEAGIHAGTYEQYF
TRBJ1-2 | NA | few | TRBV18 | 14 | TGTGCCAGCTCACCGGCCAGTCAAAACTATGGCTACACCTTC | CASSPASQNYGYTF
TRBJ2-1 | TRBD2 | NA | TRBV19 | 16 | TGTGCCAGTAGTAAACAAAGCGGGAGCTCCTACAATGAGCAGTTCTTC | CASSKQSGSSYNEQFF
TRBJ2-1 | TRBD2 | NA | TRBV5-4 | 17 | TGTGCCAGCAGCCCCGCCCTAGCGGGGGGAAGGAAGAATGAGCAGTTCTTC | CASSPALAGGRKNEQFF
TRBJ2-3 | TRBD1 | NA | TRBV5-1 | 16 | TGCGCCAGCAGGAGGGACAGCAATGGGTTGACAGATACGCAGTATTTT | CASRRDSNGLTDTQYF
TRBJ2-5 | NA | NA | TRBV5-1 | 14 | TGCGCCAGCAGCTTGAATCCTGTCCAAGAGACCCAGTACTTC | CASSLNPVQETQYF
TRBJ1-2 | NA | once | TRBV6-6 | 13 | TGTGCCAGCCAAAGTAGCGTGGGGTATGGCTACACCTTC | CASQSSVGYGYTF
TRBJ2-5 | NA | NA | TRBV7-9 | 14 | TGTGCCAGCAGCTTAGCATCGGCGGAAGAGACCCAGTACTTC | CASSLASAEETQYF
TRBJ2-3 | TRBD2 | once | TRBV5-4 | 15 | TGTGCCAGCAGCTTGGGTTTAGCGGGAGCAGATACGCAGTATTTT | CASSLGLAGADTQYF
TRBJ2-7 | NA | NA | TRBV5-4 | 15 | TGTGCCAGCAGCTTGTGGGACTTGAACTCCTACGAGCAGTACTTC | CASSLWDLNSYEQYF
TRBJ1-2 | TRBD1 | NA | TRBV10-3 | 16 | TGTGCCATCAGTGAGTCCCGGGGACAGGATTTTCCGTACTACACCTTC | CAISESRGQDFPYYTF
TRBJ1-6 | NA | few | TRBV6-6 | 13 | TGTGCCAGCAGCTATCTCCCAAATTCACCCCTCCACTTT | CASSYLPNSPLHF
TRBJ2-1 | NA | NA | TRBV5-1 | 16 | TGCGCCAGCAGCTTCCCGGACGGGAGCTCCTACAATGAGCAGTTCTTC | CASSFPDGSSYNEQFF
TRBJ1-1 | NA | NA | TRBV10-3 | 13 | TGTGCCATCAGTGAGCCCGGGGTCACTGAAGCTTTCTTT | CAISEPGVTEAFF
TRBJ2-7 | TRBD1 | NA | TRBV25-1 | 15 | TGTGCCAGCAGTTCACCCGACAGGGTTTGGGACGAGCAGTACTTC | CASSSPDRVWDEQYF
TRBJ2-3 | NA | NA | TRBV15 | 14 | TGTGCCACCAGCAGAGATAACCTAGAACAAGCGCAGTATTTT | CATSRDNLEQAQYF
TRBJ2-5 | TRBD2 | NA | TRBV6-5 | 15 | TGTGCCAGCCGCCTGGGCGCGGGGGGAAGAGAGACCCAGTACTTC | CASRLGAGGRETQYF
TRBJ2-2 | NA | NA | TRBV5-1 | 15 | TGCGCCAGCAGCGCCCCAACAGGTTACACCGGGGAGCTGTTTTTT | CASSAPTGYTGELFF
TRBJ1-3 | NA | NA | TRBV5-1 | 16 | TGCGCCAGCACTCGGGGAACAGAGCTCTCTGGAAACACCATATATTTT | CASTRGTELSGNTIYF
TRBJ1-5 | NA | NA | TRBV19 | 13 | TGTGCCACCACACAGTATAGCAATCAGCCCCAGCATTTT | CATTQYSNQPQHF
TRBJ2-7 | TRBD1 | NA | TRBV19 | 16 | TGTGCCAGTAGTACCGTCGTAGGAACAGGGGGGTACGAGCAGTACTTC | CASSTVVGTGGYEQYF
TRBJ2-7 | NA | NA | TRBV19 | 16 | TGTGCCAGTAGGGCGACCACAGGGAAAGGGTCCTACGAGCAGTACTTC | CASRATTGKGSYEQYF
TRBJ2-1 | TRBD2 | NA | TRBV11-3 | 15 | TGTGCCAGCAGCTTAGGACTAGCGGCGTACAATGAGCAGTTCTTC | CASSLGLAAYNEQFF
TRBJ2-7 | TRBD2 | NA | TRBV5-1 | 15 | TGCGCCAGCAGCTTGACTAGCGGGTCCGGCTACGAGCAGTACTTC | CASSLTSGSGYEQYF
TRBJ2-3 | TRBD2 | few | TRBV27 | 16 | TGTGCCAGCAGATTCGGATGGGGAGGGAGCACAGATACGCAGTATTTT | CASRFGWGGSTDTQYF